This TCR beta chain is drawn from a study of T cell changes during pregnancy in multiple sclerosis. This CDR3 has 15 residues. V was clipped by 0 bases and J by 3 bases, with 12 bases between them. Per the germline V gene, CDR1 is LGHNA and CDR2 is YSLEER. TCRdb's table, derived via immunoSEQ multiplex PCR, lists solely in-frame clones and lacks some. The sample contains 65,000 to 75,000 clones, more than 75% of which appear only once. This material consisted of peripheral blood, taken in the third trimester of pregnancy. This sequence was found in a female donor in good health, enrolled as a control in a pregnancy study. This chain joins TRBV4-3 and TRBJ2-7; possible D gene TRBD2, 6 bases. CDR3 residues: CASSQEGGAYYEQYF. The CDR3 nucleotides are TGCGCCAGCAGCCAAGAAGGAGGGGCCTACTACGAGCAGTACTTC.